This entry lists 22 T cell receptor beta chains sequenced from one sample in a study of T cell repertoires in cytomegalovirus infection. TCRdb analysed the reads with MiXCR anew, one entry per CDR3 protein. Counted here are approximately 490,000 distinct CDR3 sequences, about 11% occurring once; the ten biggest clones make up about a tenth. The sample was PBMCs. These receptors all stem from a human donor in good health (CMV status not recorded). Some clones in this sample may be carry-over from other donors' samples.

This clonotype was found many times. The genes are TRBV7-9 and TRBJ2-7; D is undetermined. The CDR3 consists of 13 residues. V lost 3 bases and J 1 base, leaving 7 bases between the germline ends. Germline loops: CDR1 SEHNR, CDR2 FQNEAQ (reference sequence). CDR3 coding DNA: TGTGCCAGCAGCTTTGGGGATTCCTACGAGCAGTACTTC. Protein sequence: CASSFGDSYEQYF.

This clonotype was counted many times. The chain employs TRBV6-2 or TRBV6-3 and TRBJ2-7; D not certain. The CDR3 contains 13 residues. The germline V gene encodes CDR1 MNHEY and CDR2 SVGEGT. V shed 4 bases and J shed 3 bases, with 10 bases lying between them. The CDR3, as DNA: TGTGCCAGCAGTTTCTCAGCTATCTACGAGCAGTACTTC. This codes for CASSFSAIYEQYF.

This clonotype has ten or more counts. V gene TRBV14 combines with J gene TRBJ1-1, with D maybe TRBD1 (6 bases). Trimming left V 8 bases short and J 0 bases short, with 19 bases between. CDR3 length: 16 amino acids. CDR1 SGHDN and CDR2 FVKESK come from the germline V gene. In DNA, the CDR3 is TGTGCCAGCCGCCGGGGGGGCGCGTGGATGAACACTGAAGCTTTCTTT. Translation: CASRRGGAWMNTEAFF.

This clonotype appeared many times. For the CDR3, the DNA is TGTGCCAGTAGCCTGCGGGCGGGAGCCTCTTTCTCCTACGAGCAGTACTTC. Its protein product is CASSLRAGASFSYEQYF. The V and J genes are TRBV19 and TRBJ2-7; 7 bases line up with TRBD2. V was pared by 6 bases and J by 0 bases, with 14 bases of the junction left unmatched. The CDR3 contains 17 residues. Germline V gene sequence: CDR1 LNHDA, CDR2 SQIVND (reference sequence).

The table lists this clonotype with a few counts. The chain combines TRBV2 with TRBJ1-3; unclear D gene. Germline CDR1 SNHLY, CDR2 FYNNEI. This CDR3 has 15 amino acids. Trimming removed 7 bases from V and 0 bases from J, with 13 bases in between. The CDR3 DNA is TGTGCCAGCACACTACGGGCCTTCTCTGGAAACACCATATATTTT. This encodes CASTLRAFSGNTIYF. Full variable domain (rest looked up from reference TRBV2 and TRBJ1-3): EPEVTQTPSHQVTQMGQEVILRCVPISNHLYFYWYRQILGQKVEFLVSFYNNEISEKSEIFDDQFSVERPDGSNFTLKIRSTKLEDSAMYFCASTLRAFSGNTIYFGEGSWLTVV.

This clonotype was counted at least ten times. This chain uses TRBV10-3 with TRBJ2-5, with D possibly being TRBD1 (5 bases). CDR1 ENHRY and CDR2 SYGVKD come from the germline V gene. The CDR3 runs to 15 residues. V lost 5 bases and J 3 bases, leaving 16 bases between the germline ends. DNA of the CDR3: TGTGCCATCAGTCCTAATCAGCAGGACAAAGAGACCCAGTACTTC. The encoded protein is CAISPNQQDKETQYF.

This clonotype has a count of ten or more. The rearrangement uses TRBV5-4 and TRBJ1-3, with D possibly TRBD1 on 5 matching bases. Trimming left V 7 bases short and J 6 bases short, with 14 bases between. This CDR3 is 13 amino acids long. CDR1 and CDR2 from the germline V gene are SGHNT and YYREEE (reference sequence). The DNA for the CDR3 is TGTGCCAGCCAAGAACCAGGGAAAAACACCATATATTTT. This translates into CASQEPGKNTIYF.

This clonotype was counted many times. The chain carries TRBV6-8 and TRBJ2-1; no reliable D call. Trimming stripped 5 bases from V and 2 bases from J, with 13 bases between. Germline CDR1 MNHGY, CDR2 SAAAGT. The CDR3 has 15 amino acids. The chain's CDR3 is CASSPTAGAYNEQFF. CDR3 nucleotide sequence: TGTGCCAGCAGTCCTACAGCCGGAGCCTACAATGAGCAGTTCTTC.

This clonotype was counted a few times. The chain has TRBV5-6 and TRBJ2-7; D may correspond to TRBD1 or TRBD2 (5 bases each). Germline V gene data show CDR1 as SGHDT and CDR2 as YYEEEE. This CDR3 is built from 14 residues. Trimming removed 2 bases at V and 2 bases at J, with 11 bases between. The CDR3 protein is CASSLPGRTYEQYF. The CDR3, as DNA: TGTGCCAGCAGCTTACCGGGACGGACCTACGAGCAGTACTTC.

CDR3 protein: CSARRGLQETQYF. CDR3 sequence (DNA): TGCAGTGCTAGGCGGGGTCTCCAAGAGACCCAGTACTTC. The chain has TRBV20-1 and TRBJ2-5; TRBD2 might be the D (6 bases). Looked up from germline, CDR1 is DFQATT and CDR2 is SNEGSKA (reference sequence). The V end was cut by 3 bases, the J end by 1 base, with 9 bases between. This CDR3 spans 13 amino acids.

This clonotype was counted between two and nine times. The CDR3: CASSFSLAGVQETQYF. The CDR3 DNA reads as TGTGCCAGCAGCTTTTCCCTAGCGGGGGTACAAGAGACCCAGTACTTC. The J gene is TRBJ2-5, the V gene TRBV5-5; 10 nucleotides agree with TRBD2. Germline values: CDR1 SGHKS, CDR2 YYEKEE (reference sequence). The CDR3 totals 16 residues. With 2 bases clipped from V and 2 bases from J, the junction kept 6 bases outside the gene matches.

V usage is TRBV2 and J usage is TRBJ1-6, with 8 bases matching TRBD1. The V and J ends lost 6 bases and 10 bases, in that order; junction bases with no gene match: 14. This CDR3 spans 16 amino acids. The germline CDR1 and CDR2 sequences are SNHLY and FYNNEI. This CDR3 is CASRAGQGMARSPLHF. The CDR3 DNA sequence: TGTGCCAGCAGAGCCGGACAGGGTATGGCTCGGTCACCCCTCCACTTT. The variable domain in full, with the rest retrieved from reference TRBV2 and TRBJ1-6, is EPEVTQTPSHQVTQMGQEVILRCVPISNHLYFYWYRQILGQKVEFLVSFYNNEISEKSEIFDDQFSVERPDGSNFTLKIRSTKLEDSAMYFCASRAGQGMARSPLHFGNGTRLTVT.

This clonotype has at least ten counts. The rearrangement links TRBV12-3 or TRBV12-4 to TRBJ1-4; no clear D. This CDR3 spans 14 amino acids. V dropped 5 bases and J dropped 8 bases, with 15 bases sitting between them. The CDR3 loop reads CASSDRTAGEKLFF. The CDR3 coding sequence is TGTGCCAGCAGTGACCGGACGGCTGGCGAAAAACTGTTTTTT.

The sample holds many counts of this clonotype. The V and J genes are TRBV7-3 and TRBJ2-3, with TRBD2 matching over 8 bases. Germline CDR1 reads SGHTA; CDR2 reads FQGTGA. This CDR3 contains 17 residues. V was clipped by 0 bases and J by 0 bases; unmatched bases: 5. The CDR3 nucleotides read TGTGCCAGCAGCTTAACGGGCCGGACTAGCAGCACAGATACGCAGTATTTT. Translating it yields CASSLTGRTSSTDTQYF.

This clonotype was seen more than once but under ten times. The rearrangement joins TRBV5-6 to TRBJ2-5; D is ambiguous. V was shortened by 2 bases and J by 1 base, with 6 bases between the two germline ends. CDR1 is SGHDT, CDR2 YYEEEE, per germline. This CDR3 is 13 amino acids long. CDR3 sequence: CASSFRVQETQYF. The CDR3 DNA follows: TGTGCCAGCAGCTTTAGGGTCCAAGAGACCCAGTACTTC.

This CDR3 is CASSEFGTGQGDYEQYF. In DNA, the CDR3 is TGTGCCAGCAGTGAATTTGGCACGGGACAGGGGGACTACGAGCAGTACTTC. The rearrangement links TRBV6-1 to TRBJ2-7; 11 nucleotides match TRBD1. J gave up 3 bases and V 2 bases, and 9 bases lay outside the gene matches. Germline CDR1 reads MNHNS; CDR2 reads SASEGT. This CDR3 region has 17 residues.

This clonotype appeared many times. This chain uses TRBV12-3 or TRBV12-4 with TRBJ1-5; possibly TRBD1 for D (5 bases). The CDR3 has 15 residues. Between the trimmed V and J ends, which lost 1 base and 1 base, there was a span of 8 bases. The CDR3 nucleotides read TGTGCCAGCAGTTTAGAGGGGACGAGCAATCAGCCCCAGCATTTT. The encoded protein is CASSLEGTSNQPQHF.

The V and J genes are TRBV5-1 and TRBJ1-4; D possibly corresponds to TRBD1 (5 bases). Trimming removed 4 bases from V and 6 bases from J, with 16 bases in between. The CDR3 runs 15 residues. The V gene's germline CDR1 is SGHRS and CDR2 YFSETQ. This CDR3 is CASSPRGPGDEKLFF. CDR3 in DNA: TGCGCCAGCAGCCCCCGGGGCCCCGGGGATGAAAAACTGTTTTTT.

This clonotype was picked up many times. The gene calls are TRBV7-8 and TRBJ2-7; 15 nucleotides agree with TRBD2. Germline lookup yields CDR1 SGHVS and CDR2 FQNEAQ. CDR3 length equals 18 residues. V gave up 7 bases and J gave up 3 bases; unmatched junction bases: 13. CDR3 nucleotide sequence: TGTGCCAGCACCGAGGGACTAGCGGGAGGACTGATCCACTACGAGCAGTACTTC. Its protein product is CASTEGLAGGLIHYEQYF.

The chain carries TRBV30 and TRBJ1-5; no firm D call. The ends were cut back, 0 bases at V and 0 bases at J, with 9 bases in the middle. The CDR3 runs to 15 residues. Germline CDR1 GTSNPN, CDR2 SVGIG (reference sequence). CDR3 bases: TGTGCCTGGAGTGTGTTGGGGATTAGCAATCAGCCCCAGCATTTT. Its translation is CAWSVLGISNQPQHF.

The V call is TRBV5-1, the J call TRBJ1-4, with D tentatively TRBD1 (6 bases). V gave up 3 bases and J gave up 3 bases, with 15 bases separating them. Germline V gene data show CDR1 as SGHRS and CDR2 as YFSETQ. This CDR3 is built from 16 residues. The DNA for the CDR3 is TGCGCCAGCAGCTGGGGGCCGCGAAGGCCTAATGAAAAACTGTTTTTT. Its translation is CASSWGPRRPNEKLFF.

This clonotype was found many times. This rearrangement joins TRBV7-8 to TRBJ2-1; 8 nucleotides line up with TRBD1. Trimming at V came to 0 bases and at J to 4 bases, leaving 5 bases not matched to a gene. CDR3 length: 16 residues. CDR1 and CDR2 (germline): SGHVS, FQNEAQ. CDR3 residues: CASSLAQGDWYNEQFF. As DNA, the CDR3 is TGTGCCAGCAGCTTAGCACAGGGGGATTGGTACAATGAGCAGTTCTTC.